The T cell receptor (beta chain) described here comes from a study of CD8 T cells in Susac syndrome. It was with random hexamers that roughly 0.45 to 1 ug RNA was reverse transcribed. TCRdb re-called the immunoSEQ multiplex PCR reads with MiXCR, one entry per CDR3 protein. The table has 300,000 or so distinct CDR3 sequences, just over 90% seen once; the top ten hold more than 0.06%. The germline V gene encodes CDR1 MDHEN and CDR2 SYDVKM. There are 11 residues in the CDR3. The V gene lost 4 bases and the J gene lost 8 bases, with 8 bases spanning the gap. The authors sequenced TCR beta from blood CD8+ and CD4+ T cells.

The clonotype comes from a human donor with multiple sclerosis. Specimen: CD4+ T cells from PBMCs. The V call is TRBV28, the J call TRBJ1-2; D gene unclear. CDR3 in amino acids: CASSSSAGYTF. The CDR3 DNA reads as TGTGCCAGCAGTTCCTCGGCGGGCTACACCTTC.